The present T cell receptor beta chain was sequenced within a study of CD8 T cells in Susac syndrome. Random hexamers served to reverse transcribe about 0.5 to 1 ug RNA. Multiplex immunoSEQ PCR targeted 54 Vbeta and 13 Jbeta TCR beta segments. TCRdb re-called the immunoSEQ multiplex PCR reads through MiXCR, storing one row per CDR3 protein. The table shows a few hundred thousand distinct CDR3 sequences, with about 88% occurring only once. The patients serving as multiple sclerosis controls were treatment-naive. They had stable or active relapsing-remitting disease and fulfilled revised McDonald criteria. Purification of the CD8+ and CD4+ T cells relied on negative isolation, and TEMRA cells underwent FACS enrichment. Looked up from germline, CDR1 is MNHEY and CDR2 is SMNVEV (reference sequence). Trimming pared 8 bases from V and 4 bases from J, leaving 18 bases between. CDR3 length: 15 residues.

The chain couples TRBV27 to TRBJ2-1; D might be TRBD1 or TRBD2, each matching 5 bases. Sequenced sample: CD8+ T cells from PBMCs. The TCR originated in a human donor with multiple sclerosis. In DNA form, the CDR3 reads TGTGCCAGCGGTGAGGGGTATGGGTTTTACAATGAGCAGTTCTTC. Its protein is CASGEGYGFYNEQFF.